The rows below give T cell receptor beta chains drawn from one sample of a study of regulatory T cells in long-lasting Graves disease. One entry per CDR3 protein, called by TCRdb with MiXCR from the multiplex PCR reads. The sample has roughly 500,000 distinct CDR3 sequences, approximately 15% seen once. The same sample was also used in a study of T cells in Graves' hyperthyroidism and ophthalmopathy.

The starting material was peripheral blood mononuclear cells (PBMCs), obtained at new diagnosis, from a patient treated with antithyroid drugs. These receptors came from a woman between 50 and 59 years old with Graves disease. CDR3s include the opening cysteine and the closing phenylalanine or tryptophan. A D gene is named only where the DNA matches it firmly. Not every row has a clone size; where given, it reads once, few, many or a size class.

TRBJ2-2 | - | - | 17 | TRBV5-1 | CASSPRVNWANTGELFF | TGCGCCAGCAGCCCGAGAGTGAACTGGGCGAACACCGGGGAGCTGTTTTTT
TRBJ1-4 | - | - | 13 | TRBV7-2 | CASSPDSYEKLFF | TGTGCCAGCAGCCCTGACAGTTATGAAAAACTGTTTTTT
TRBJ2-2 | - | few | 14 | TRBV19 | CASSSQSGTGELFF | TGTGCCAGTAGTAGCCAGTCGGGTACCGGGGAGCTGTTTTTT
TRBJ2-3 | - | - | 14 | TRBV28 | CASSLGPHTDTQYF | TGTGCCAGCAGTTTAGGACCGCACACAGATACGCAGTATTTT
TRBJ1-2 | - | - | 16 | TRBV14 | CASSQAAQGTNYGYTF | TGTGCCAGCAGCCAAGCTGCACAGGGAACAAACTATGGCTACACCTTC
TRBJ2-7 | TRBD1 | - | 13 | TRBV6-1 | CASREGAAGEQYF | TGTGCCAGCCGAGAGGGGGCAGCTGGCGAGCAGTACTTC
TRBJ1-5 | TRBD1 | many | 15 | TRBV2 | CASSVGQGGAQPQHF | TGTGCCAGCAGTGTCGGACAGGGGGGAGCTCAGCCCCAGCATTTT
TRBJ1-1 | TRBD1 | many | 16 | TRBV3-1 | CASSPRDRAMNTEAFF | TGTGCCAGCAGCCCCCGGGACAGAGCTATGAACACTGAAGCTTTCTTT
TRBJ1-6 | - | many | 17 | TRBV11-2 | CASSLVVDPSYNSPLHF | TGTGCCAGCAGCTTAGTGGTGGATCCTTCCTATAATTCACCCCTCCACTTT
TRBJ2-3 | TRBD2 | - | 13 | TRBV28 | CASLAGVSDTQYF | TGTGCCAGTTTAGCGGGAGTCTCAGATACGCAGTATTTT
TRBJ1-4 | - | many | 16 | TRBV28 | CASSPQGKTSNEKLFF | TGTGCCAGCAGTCCCCAGGGCAAAACATCTAATGAAAAACTGTTTTTT
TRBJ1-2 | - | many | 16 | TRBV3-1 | CASSQHTDAGYSGYTF | TGTGCCAGCAGCCAACATACGGACGCAGGGTATAGTGGCTACACCTTC
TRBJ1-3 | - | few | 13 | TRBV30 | CAWSPPAGNTIYF | TGTGCCTGGAGTCCCCCGGCAGGAAACACCATATATTTT
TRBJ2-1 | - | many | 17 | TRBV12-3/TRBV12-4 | CASSTRRTESSYNEQFF | TGTGCCAGCAGTACCAGAAGGACAGAAAGCTCCTACAATGAGCAGTTCTTC
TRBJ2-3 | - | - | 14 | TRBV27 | CASSREWSTDTQYF | TGTGCCAGCAGTAGGGAGTGGAGCACAGATACGCAGTATTTT
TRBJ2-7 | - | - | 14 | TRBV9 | CASSVGGVTYEQYF | TGTGCCAGCAGCGTAGGAGGGGTAACCTACGAGCAGTACTTC
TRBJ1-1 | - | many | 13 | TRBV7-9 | CASSQTENTEAFF | TGTGCCAGCAGTCAGACAGAGAACACTGAAGCTTTCTTT
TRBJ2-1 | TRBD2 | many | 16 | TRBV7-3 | CASSPHSSGGYNEQFF | TGTGCCAGCAGCCCTCATTCGAGCGGGGGATACAATGAGCAGTTCTTC
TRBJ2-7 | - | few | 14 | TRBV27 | CASSPSLGPYEQYF | TGTGCCAGCAGTCCATCCCTAGGGCCCTACGAGCAGTACTTC
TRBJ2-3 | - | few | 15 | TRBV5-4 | CASSLDMSGTDTQYF | TGTGCCAGCAGTTTGGATATGTCTGGCACAGATACGCAGTATTTT
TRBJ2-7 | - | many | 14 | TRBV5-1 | CASSLRIFSYEQYF | TGCGCCAGCAGCTTGAGGATTTTCTCCTACGAGCAGTACTTC
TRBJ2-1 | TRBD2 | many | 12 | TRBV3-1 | CASSQLAGPQFF | TGTGCCAGCAGCCAACTAGCGGGACCTCAGTTCTTC
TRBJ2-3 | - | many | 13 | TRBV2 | CASSERGTDTQYF | TGTGCCAGCAGTGAGCGGGGCACAGATACGCAGTATTTT
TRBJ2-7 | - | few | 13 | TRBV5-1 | CASSFLGGHEQYF | TGCGCCAGCAGCTTTTTGGGTGGCCACGAGCAGTACTTC
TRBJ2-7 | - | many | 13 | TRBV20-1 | CSARDSATYEQYF | TGCAGTGCTAGAGATTCTGCTACCTACGAGCAGTACTTC
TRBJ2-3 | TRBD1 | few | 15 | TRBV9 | CASSTRDRGTDTQYF | TGTGCCAGCAGCACCCGGGACAGGGGCACAGATACGCAGTATTTT